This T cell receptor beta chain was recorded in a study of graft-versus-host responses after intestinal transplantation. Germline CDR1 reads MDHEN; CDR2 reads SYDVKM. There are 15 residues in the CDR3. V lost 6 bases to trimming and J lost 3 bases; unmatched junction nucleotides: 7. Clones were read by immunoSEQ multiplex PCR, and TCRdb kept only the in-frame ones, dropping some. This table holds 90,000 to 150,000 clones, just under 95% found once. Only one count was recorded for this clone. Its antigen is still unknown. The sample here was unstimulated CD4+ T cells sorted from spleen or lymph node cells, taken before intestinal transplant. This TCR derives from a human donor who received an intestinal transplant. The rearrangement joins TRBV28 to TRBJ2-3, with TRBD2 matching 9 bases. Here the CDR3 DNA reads TGTGCCAGCAGGTGGGCGGGAGGGTTTACAGATACGCAGTATTTT. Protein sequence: CASRWAGGFTDTQYF.